The rows below give T cell receptor beta chains drawn from one sample of a study of shared clonotypes between healthy human individuals. The table came from immunoSEQ multiplex PCR; TCRdb's copy has only in-frame clones and leaves some out. This table holds a few million clones, approximately 90% found once. The sequenced sample was naive CD4+ T cells from PBMCs. The receptor source for this set is a man younger than 35 in good health. Some clones in this sample may be carry-over from other donors' samples. Each CDR3 is given with its conserved first and last residue. The D gene is left open where the match is weak. Size values are once, few and many counts, or a class for expanded clones, and some rows have none.

D: -
size: -
V: TRBV5-6
J: TRBJ1-5
DNA: TGTGCCAGCAGCTTGGGGCCCAATAGCAATCAGCCCCAGCATTTT
CDR3: CASSLGPNSNQPQHF

D: TRBD1
size: few
V: TRBV25-1
J: TRBJ1-1
DNA: TGTGCCAGCGGAGACAGGGTCTTGACTGAAGCTTTCTTT
CDR3: CASGDRVLTEAFF

D: -
size: -
V: TRBV19
J: TRBJ2-6
DNA: TGTGCCAGTAGTGTGCGGGGTGGGGCCAACGTCCTGACTTTC
CDR3: CASSVRGGANVLTF

D: TRBD1
size: -
V: TRBV6-5
J: TRBJ1-4
DNA: TGTGCCAGCAGTTACGCAGGGGGCGGAACTAATGAAAAACTGTTTTTT
CDR3: CASSYAGGGTNEKLFF

D: -
size: -
V: TRBV30
J: TRBJ1-1
DNA: TGTGCCTGGACCTTGTCCGGGGGTACTGAAGCTTTCTTT
CDR3: CAWTLSGGTEAFF

D: -
size: -
V: TRBV27
J: TRBJ1-5
DNA: TGTGCCAGCAGGATTCAGACCAATCAGCCCCAGCATTTT
CDR3: CASRIQTNQPQHF

D: -
size: -
V: TRBV19
J: TRBJ1-1
DNA: TGTGCCAGTAGTATGGCGAGGGGCACTGAAGCTTTCTTT
CDR3: CASSMARGTEAFF

D: TRBD1
size: -
V: TRBV9
J: TRBJ2-7
DNA: TGTGCCAGCAGCCCCCATGAGGGGACAGCCTACGAGCAGTACTTC
CDR3: CASSPHEGTAYEQYF

D: -
size: -
V: TRBV23-1
J: TRBJ1-5
DNA: TGCGCCAGCAGTCAACCTCCGGTGCGCGACAGCGGGCCCCAGCATTTT
CDR3: CASSQPPVRDSGPQHF

D: -
size: once
V: TRBV29-1
J: TRBJ2-7
DNA: TGCAGCGTTGAAGATCAAGGGGCGAGCTCCTACGAGCAGTACTTC
CDR3: CSVEDQGASSYEQYF

D: TRBD2
size: -
V: TRBV6-1
J: TRBJ2-5
DNA: TGTGCCAGCCGGATTAGCGGGAGTCGAGAGACCCAGTACTTC
CDR3: CASRISGSRETQYF

D: TRBD2
size: few
V: TRBV5-1
J: TRBJ2-5
DNA: TGCGCCAGCAGCTTCCTAGCGGGAGAGACCCAGTACTTC
CDR3: CASSFLAGETQYF

D: -
size: -
V: TRBV11-3
J: TRBJ2-4
DNA: TGTGCCAGCAGCTTAGTGGTGGTCCCAGCCAAAAACATTCAGTACTTC
CDR3: CASSLVVVPAKNIQYF

D: TRBD1
size: -
V: TRBV19
J: TRBJ2-7
DNA: TGTGCCAGTAGTCCAAGGACAGGGGACGGTAGGTATTCCTACGAGCAGTACTTC
CDR3: CASSPRTGDGRYSYEQYF

D: TRBD1
size: -
V: TRBV28
J: TRBJ1-2
DNA: TGTGCCAGCAGTTTGACAGGGGGCTTTCCCTATGGCTACACCTTC
CDR3: CASSLTGGFPYGYTF

D: TRBD1
size: -
V: TRBV5-4
J: TRBJ2-7
DNA: TGTGCCAGCAGCGGACGGACAGGGGGTCCTTTCTCCGACCACGAGCAGTACTTC
CDR3: CASSGRTGGPFSDHEQYF

D: TRBD2
size: -
V: TRBV28
J: TRBJ2-7
DNA: TGTGCCAGCAGTTCCCCCGGGACTAGCGGGAGGTTGTTATACTTC
CDR3: CASSSPGTSGRLLYF

D: TRBD1
size: -
V: TRBV30
J: TRBJ2-3
DNA: TGTGCCTGGAGTGGGGACAGGGGGCGCGGAGATACGCAGTATTTT
CDR3: CAWSGDRGRGDTQYF

D: TRBD2
size: -
V: TRBV7-2
J: TRBJ2-1
DNA: TGTGCCAGCAGCCAGCGGGAGGGTACCTACAATGAGCAGTTCTTC
CDR3: CASSQREGTYNEQFF

D: TRBD2
size: -
V: TRBV5-1
J: TRBJ2-5
DNA: TGCGCCAGCAGTCCGGCCCTAGCGGGTGTCCAAGAGACCCAGTACTTC
CDR3: CASSPALAGVQETQYF